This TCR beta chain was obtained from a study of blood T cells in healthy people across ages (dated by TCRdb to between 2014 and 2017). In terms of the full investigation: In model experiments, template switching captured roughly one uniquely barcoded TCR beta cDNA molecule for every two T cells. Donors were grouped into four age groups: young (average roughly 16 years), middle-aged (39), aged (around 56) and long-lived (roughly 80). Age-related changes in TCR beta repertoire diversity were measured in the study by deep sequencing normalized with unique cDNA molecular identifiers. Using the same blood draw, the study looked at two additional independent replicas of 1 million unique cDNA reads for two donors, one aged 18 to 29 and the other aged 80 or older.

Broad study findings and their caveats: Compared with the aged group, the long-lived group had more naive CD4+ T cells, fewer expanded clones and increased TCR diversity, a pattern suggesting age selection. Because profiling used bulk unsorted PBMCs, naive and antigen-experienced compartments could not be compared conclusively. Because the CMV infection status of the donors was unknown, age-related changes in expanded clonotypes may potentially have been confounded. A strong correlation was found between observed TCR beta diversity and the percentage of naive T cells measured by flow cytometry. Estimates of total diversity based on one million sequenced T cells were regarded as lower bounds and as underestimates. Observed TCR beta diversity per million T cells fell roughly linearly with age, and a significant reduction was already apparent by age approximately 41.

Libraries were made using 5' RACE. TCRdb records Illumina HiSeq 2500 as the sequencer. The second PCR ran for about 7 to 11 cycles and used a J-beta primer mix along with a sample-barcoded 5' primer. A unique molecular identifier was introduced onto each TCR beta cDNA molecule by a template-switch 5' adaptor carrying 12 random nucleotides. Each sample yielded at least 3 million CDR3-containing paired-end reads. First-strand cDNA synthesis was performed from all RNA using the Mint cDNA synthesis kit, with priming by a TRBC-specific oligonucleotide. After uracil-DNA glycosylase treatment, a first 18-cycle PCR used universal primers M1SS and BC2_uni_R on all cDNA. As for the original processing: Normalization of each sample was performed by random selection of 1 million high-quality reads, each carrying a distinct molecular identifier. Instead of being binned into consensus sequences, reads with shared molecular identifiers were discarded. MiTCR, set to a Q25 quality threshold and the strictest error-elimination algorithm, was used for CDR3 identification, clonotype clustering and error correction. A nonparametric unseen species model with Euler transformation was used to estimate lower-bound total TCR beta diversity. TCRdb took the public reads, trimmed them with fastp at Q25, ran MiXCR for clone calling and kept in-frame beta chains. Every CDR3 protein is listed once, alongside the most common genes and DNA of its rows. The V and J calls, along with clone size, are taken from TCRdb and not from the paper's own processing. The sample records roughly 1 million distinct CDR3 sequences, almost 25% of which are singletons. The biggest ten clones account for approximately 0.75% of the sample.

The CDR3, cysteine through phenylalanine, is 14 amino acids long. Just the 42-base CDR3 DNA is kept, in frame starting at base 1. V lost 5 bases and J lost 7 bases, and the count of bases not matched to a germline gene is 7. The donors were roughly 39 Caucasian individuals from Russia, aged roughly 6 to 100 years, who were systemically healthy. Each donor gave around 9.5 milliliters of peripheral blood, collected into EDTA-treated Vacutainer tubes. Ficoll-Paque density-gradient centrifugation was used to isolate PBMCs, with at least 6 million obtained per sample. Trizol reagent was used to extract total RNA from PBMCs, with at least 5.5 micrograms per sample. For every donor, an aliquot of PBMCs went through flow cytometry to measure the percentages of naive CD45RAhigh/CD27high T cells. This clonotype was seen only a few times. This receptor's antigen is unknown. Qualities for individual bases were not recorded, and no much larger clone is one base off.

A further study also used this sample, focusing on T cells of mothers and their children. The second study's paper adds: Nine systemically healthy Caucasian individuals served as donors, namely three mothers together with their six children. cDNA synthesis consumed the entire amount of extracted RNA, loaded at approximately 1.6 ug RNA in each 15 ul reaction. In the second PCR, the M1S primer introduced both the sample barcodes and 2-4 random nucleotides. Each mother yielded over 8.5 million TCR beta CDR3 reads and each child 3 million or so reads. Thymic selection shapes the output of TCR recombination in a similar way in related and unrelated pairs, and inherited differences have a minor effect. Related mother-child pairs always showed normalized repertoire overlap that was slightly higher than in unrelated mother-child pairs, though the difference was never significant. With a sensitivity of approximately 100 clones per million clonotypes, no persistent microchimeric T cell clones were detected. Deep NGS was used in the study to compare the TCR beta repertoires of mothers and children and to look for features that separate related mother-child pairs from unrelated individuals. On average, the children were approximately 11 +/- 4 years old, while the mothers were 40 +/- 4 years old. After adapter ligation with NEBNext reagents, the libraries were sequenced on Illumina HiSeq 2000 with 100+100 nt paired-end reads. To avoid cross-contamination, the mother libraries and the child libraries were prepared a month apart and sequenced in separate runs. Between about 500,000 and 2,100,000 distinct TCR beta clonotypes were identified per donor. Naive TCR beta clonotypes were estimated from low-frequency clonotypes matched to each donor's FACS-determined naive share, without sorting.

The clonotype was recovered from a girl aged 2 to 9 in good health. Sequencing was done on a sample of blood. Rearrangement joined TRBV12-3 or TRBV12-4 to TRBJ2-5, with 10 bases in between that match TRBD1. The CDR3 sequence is CASSNGQGEVTQYF. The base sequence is TGTGCCAGCAGTAACGGACAGGGGGAAGTGACCCAGTACTTC.